This entry concerns a single T cell receptor (beta chain). This receptor's antigen is unknown. No qualities accompany the bases; no much larger clone lies one base away. The data are from a study of blood T cell repertoires in COVID-19 (dated by TCRdb to 2019 to 2021). About the investigation overall: Samples covering the acute and convalescent phases of COVID-19 were provided by collaborators in the United States, Italy and Spain. The material from the prospective study consisted of cDNA or gDNA derived from T cells, B-cell-depleted T cells, or PBMCs. Subjects who had been exposed to COVID-19, were actively infected with it, or had recovered from it provided the deeply sampled blood TCRbeta repertoires that made up the dataset. A freely available public database, intended as a resource for researchers studying the immune response to SARS-CoV-2, is where the repertoires were released. Samples were obtained from the ongoing ImmuneRACE study (first 160 participants) and from 1,000 to 1,500 subjects provided by 6 global collaborators. A de-identified subject ID, COVID-19 status, age in years and sex were almost always included in the sample metadata. HLA class I and class II types, where available, came from metadata supplied by the sample provider rather than from assay-based typing. Findings and caveats that apply to the study as a whole: Clinical and demographic metadata were provided uncurated, with the amount varying by source and participant.

The immunoSEQ Assay, a bias-controlled multiplex PCR, was used to amplify TCRbeta CDR3 regions from genomic DNA. Per the authors' processing: Nucleated cell counts per sample were estimated from amplification of reference gene primers within the assay. To quantify the absolute abundance of each unique TCRbeta CDR3 rearrangement, sequence reads were collapsed and filtered. Productive Simpson clonality was computed per sample as the square root of Simpson's diversity index over productive rearrangements. Here the immuneACCESS table is served through TCRdb, limited to in-frame sequences with V and J called. Missing clones are a known gap in these copies; in checked studies unresolved V genes cover under half, and the rest lacks a known reason. V and J calls and clone size are given by that table; D and trimming were obtained from the DNA. This sample is represented by 200,000 to 250,000 clones; around 87% of them were singletons. Under 9% of the sample goes to the ten largest clones.

Measured from the cysteine to the phenylalanine, the CDR3 is 14 residues long. Kept here is only the CDR3 DNA, which spans 42 bases and is read in frame from base 1. The V end loses 4 bases and the J end loses 1 base, and a stretch of 10 bases separates them. Sequences SGDLS (CDR1) and YYNGEE (CDR2) are obtained from the germline V gene. Whole blood was collected in K2EDTA tubes by collaborating institutions according to the institutions' own protocols. For TCRbeta analysis, collaborators shipped samples as frozen whole blood, isolated PBMCs, or DNA extracted from either of those sample types. The clonotype was recovered from a woman in her 70s with active or convalescent COVID-19. Recombination connected TRBV9 to TRBJ2-3; TRBD2 is perhaps the D gene, given 6 matching bases. Material for sequencing was peripheral blood. Read as DNA, the sequence is TGTGCCAGCAGCTTCTCGGGGGGCACAGATACGCAGTATTTT. Its coded protein is CASSFSGGTDTQYF.